These T cell receptor beta chains were read from a single sample in a study of T cell changes during pregnancy in multiple sclerosis. This table comes from immunoSEQ multiplex PCR, and its TCRdb copy is limited to in-frame clones, with some not included. The sample has under 150,000 clones, about 96% seen once; the top ten hold 0.44%. Specimen: peripheral blood, collected after pregnancy. The receptors here all came from a female donor with multiple sclerosis, enrolled in a pregnancy study. The CDR3 runs from the conserved cysteine through the conserved F or W. Fields, in order: clone size, J gene, D gene, CDR3 length, V gene, CDR3 DNA, CDR3 protein. The D gene is left open where the match is weak. Clone size is shown for a subset of rows, as once, few, many or a class of expanded clone.

clone_size: NA; j_call: TRBJ2-1; d_call: TRBD2; cdr3_length: 14; v_call: TRBV28; cdr3_nt: TGTGCCAGCAACGGCGGGAGCCCCTCAGGTGAGCAGTTCTTC; cdr3_aa: CASNGGSPSGEQFF
clone_size: once; j_call: TRBJ2-1; d_call: TRBD2; cdr3_length: 16; v_call: TRBV7-9; cdr3_nt: TGTGCCAGCAGGCAACTAGCGGGAGGCTTATACAATGAGCAGTTCTTC; cdr3_aa: CASRQLAGGLYNEQFF
clone_size: NA; j_call: TRBJ1-1; d_call: TRBD1; cdr3_length: 15; v_call: TRBV28; cdr3_nt: TGTGCCAGCAGGAGAGGAGGGGCAGGGGGGCCTGAAGCTTTCTTT; cdr3_aa: CASRRGGAGGPEAFF
clone_size: NA; j_call: TRBJ1-5; d_call: NA; cdr3_length: 15; v_call: TRBV19; cdr3_nt: TGTGCCAGTAGTATATCCCATGGACAGAATCAGCCCCAGCATTTT; cdr3_aa: CASSISHGQNQPQHF
clone_size: NA; j_call: TRBJ2-7; d_call: NA; cdr3_length: 11; v_call: TRBV6-1; cdr3_nt: TGTGCCAGCAGTTACAGGGACGAGCAGTACTTC; cdr3_aa: CASSYRDEQYF
clone_size: NA; j_call: TRBJ2-5; d_call: TRBD1; cdr3_length: 15; v_call: TRBV5-8; cdr3_nt: TGTGCCAGCAGGGCCAGGGGGCGCGGACAAGAGACCCAGTACTTC; cdr3_aa: CASRARGRGQETQYF
clone_size: NA; j_call: TRBJ2-3; d_call: NA; cdr3_length: 14; v_call: TRBV9; cdr3_nt: TGTGCCAGCAGCGTAGAGTCTAGCAGAGATACGCAGTATTTT; cdr3_aa: CASSVESSRDTQYF
clone_size: once; j_call: TRBJ2-7; d_call: NA; cdr3_length: 14; v_call: TRBV5-6; cdr3_nt: TGTGCCAGCAGCTTGGGGGGAGATACCTACGAGCAGTACTTC; cdr3_aa: CASSLGGDTYEQYF
clone_size: once; j_call: TRBJ1-3; d_call: TRBD1; cdr3_length: 16; v_call: TRBV5-1; cdr3_nt: TGCGCCAGCAGCTGGGGACAGGAGAGCTCTGGAAACACCATATATTTT; cdr3_aa: CASSWGQESSGNTIYF
clone_size: NA; j_call: TRBJ2-4; d_call: NA; cdr3_length: 15; v_call: TRBV7-9; cdr3_nt: TGTGCCAGCAGCTTAGCGGTTGGGCAGGAAAACATTCAGTACTTC; cdr3_aa: CASSLAVGQENIQYF
clone_size: NA; j_call: TRBJ2-5; d_call: TRBD1; cdr3_length: 15; v_call: TRBV5-1; cdr3_nt: TGCGCCAGCAGCTCACAGTCAGGGGGCCAAGAGACCCAGTACTTC; cdr3_aa: CASSSQSGGQETQYF
clone_size: NA; j_call: TRBJ2-7; d_call: TRBD1; cdr3_length: 15; v_call: TRBV7-2; cdr3_nt: TGTGCCAGCAGCTTAGAGAGGGGGCACTCCTACGAGCAGTACTTC; cdr3_aa: CASSLERGHSYEQYF
clone_size: NA; j_call: TRBJ2-3; d_call: NA; cdr3_length: 15; v_call: TRBV6-1; cdr3_nt: TGTGCCAGCAGTGTGGCGGGCTGGTCGTCAGATACGCAGTATTTT; cdr3_aa: CASSVAGWSSDTQYF
clone_size: NA; j_call: TRBJ2-7; d_call: TRBD2; cdr3_length: 14; v_call: TRBV7-9; cdr3_nt: TGTGCCAGCAGCCCCCAGGGACTAACCTACGAGCAGTACTTC; cdr3_aa: CASSPQGLTYEQYF
clone_size: NA; j_call: TRBJ2-1; d_call: TRBD1; cdr3_length: 15; v_call: TRBV19; cdr3_nt: TGTGCCAGTAGTATTTGGACAGGGGGGGGGAATGAGCAGTTCTTC; cdr3_aa: CASSIWTGGGNEQFF
clone_size: NA; j_call: TRBJ2-5; d_call: NA; cdr3_length: 12; v_call: TRBV28; cdr3_nt: TGTGGCGCACAGGGATTCGGGGAGACCCAGTACTTC; cdr3_aa: CGAQGFGETQYF
clone_size: NA; j_call: TRBJ2-1; d_call: TRBD2; cdr3_length: 16; v_call: TRBV5-1; cdr3_nt: TGCGCCAGCAGCTCTTTAGCGGGAGGGAACTACAATGAGCAGTTCTTC; cdr3_aa: CASSSLAGGNYNEQFF
clone_size: NA; j_call: TRBJ2-5; d_call: NA; cdr3_length: 17; v_call: TRBV29-1; cdr3_nt: TGCAGCCCGTTGCATGGGATATTCCGGGGGGCAGGGGAGACCCAGTACTTC; cdr3_aa: CSPLHGIFRGAGETQYF
clone_size: NA; j_call: TRBJ2-2; d_call: NA; cdr3_length: 15; v_call: TRBV27; cdr3_nt: TGTGCCAGCAGTTTTTCAGGGTTTAACACCGGGGAGCTGTTTTTT; cdr3_aa: CASSFSGFNTGELFF
clone_size: NA; j_call: TRBJ2-2; d_call: NA; cdr3_length: 14; v_call: TRBV28; cdr3_nt: TGTGCCAGCAGTTTTAGGGGCCTCACCGGGGAGCTGTTTTTT; cdr3_aa: CASSFRGLTGELFF
clone_size: NA; j_call: TRBJ2-7; d_call: NA; cdr3_length: 14; v_call: TRBV5-1; cdr3_nt: TGCGCCAGCAGTCTCTCCGGACAGACCTACGAGCAGTACTTC; cdr3_aa: CASSLSGQTYEQYF
clone_size: NA; j_call: TRBJ1-2; d_call: TRBD1; cdr3_length: 14; v_call: TRBV5-4; cdr3_nt: TGTGCCAGCAGCCCCAGGGGGCTTGACTATGGCTACACCTTC; cdr3_aa: CASSPRGLDYGYTF
clone_size: NA; j_call: TRBJ2-2; d_call: NA; cdr3_length: 17; v_call: TRBV18; cdr3_nt: TGTGCCAGCTCACCACCGTTCAGGGGCCTAACCACCGGGGAGCTGTTTTTT; cdr3_aa: CASSPPFRGLTTGELFF
clone_size: NA; j_call: TRBJ2-7; d_call: TRBD1; cdr3_length: 16; v_call: TRBV13; cdr3_nt: TGTGCCAGCAGCCAGAGCCCGGGACAGGGGCCCTACGAGCAGTACTTC; cdr3_aa: CASSQSPGQGPYEQYF
clone_size: NA; j_call: TRBJ2-1; d_call: TRBD2; cdr3_length: 16; v_call: TRBV5-1; cdr3_nt: TGCGCCAGCAGCCCAGGACTAGCGGGAACCTACAATGAGCAGTTCTTC; cdr3_aa: CASSPGLAGTYNEQFF
clone_size: NA; j_call: TRBJ2-7; d_call: NA; cdr3_length: 14; v_call: TRBV10-3; cdr3_nt: TGTGCCATCAGTGAGCCGATGACAGTGCACGAGCAGTACTTC; cdr3_aa: CAISEPMTVHEQYF
clone_size: NA; j_call: TRBJ2-3; d_call: NA; cdr3_length: 13; v_call: TRBV28; cdr3_nt: TGTGCCAGCACCAGCCCGCCAGCGGGTACGCAGTATTTT; cdr3_aa: CASTSPPAGTQYF
clone_size: NA; j_call: TRBJ2-1; d_call: NA; cdr3_length: 11; v_call: TRBV5-1; cdr3_nt: TGCGCCAGCAGCTTCGTCGGTGAGCAGTTCTTC; cdr3_aa: CASSFVGEQFF
clone_size: NA; j_call: TRBJ2-1; d_call: TRBD2; cdr3_length: 15; v_call: TRBV7-9; cdr3_nt: TGTGCCAGCAGCCCCCGGGCGGGAGCGGGCAATGAGCAGTTCTTC; cdr3_aa: CASSPRAGAGNEQFF
clone_size: NA; j_call: TRBJ2-5; d_call: TRBD2; cdr3_length: 15; v_call: TRBV7-6; cdr3_nt: TGTGCCAGCAGCTTAGGGTCTAGCGGGCTAGAGACCCAGTACTTC; cdr3_aa: CASSLGSSGLETQYF
clone_size: NA; j_call: TRBJ2-7; d_call: TRBD2; cdr3_length: 14; v_call: TRBV27; cdr3_nt: TGTGCCAGCAGTTATACTAGCGATGGCTACGAGCAGTACTTC; cdr3_aa: CASSYTSDGYEQYF
clone_size: NA; j_call: TRBJ1-5; d_call: NA; cdr3_length: 15; v_call: TRBV19; cdr3_nt: TGTGCCAGTAGCACAAGCGAGGTCCGGTATCAGCCCCAGCATTTT; cdr3_aa: CASSTSEVRYQPQHF
clone_size: NA; j_call: TRBJ1-2; d_call: TRBD1; cdr3_length: 15; v_call: TRBV7-2; cdr3_nt: TGTGCCAGCAGCCTGACAGGGGGCGGGTCTCTTGGCTACACCTTC; cdr3_aa: CASSLTGGGSLGYTF
clone_size: NA; j_call: TRBJ2-2; d_call: TRBD2; cdr3_length: 17; v_call: TRBV5-1; cdr3_nt: TGCGCCAGCAGCCACCTTACTAGCGGGACTAACACCGGGGAGCTGTTTTTT; cdr3_aa: CASSHLTSGTNTGELFF
clone_size: NA; j_call: TRBJ1-1; d_call: NA; cdr3_length: 13; v_call: TRBV6-5; cdr3_nt: TGTGCCAGCAGTTACGGCAGAAACACTGAAGCTTTCTTT; cdr3_aa: CASSYGRNTEAFF
clone_size: NA; j_call: TRBJ2-1; d_call: NA; cdr3_length: 16; v_call: TRBV5-4; cdr3_nt: TGTGCCAGCAGCTTGACGCAGGGCACAAGGGTGGATGAGCAGTTCTTC; cdr3_aa: CASSLTQGTRVDEQFF
clone_size: NA; j_call: TRBJ2-1; d_call: NA; cdr3_length: 15; v_call: TRBV7-2; cdr3_nt: TGTGCCAGCAGCCAGCTTTGGGGAGCATACAATGAGCAGTTCTTC; cdr3_aa: CASSQLWGAYNEQFF
clone_size: NA; j_call: TRBJ2-3; d_call: TRBD2; cdr3_length: 16; v_call: TRBV7-2; cdr3_nt: TGTGCCAGCAGCTTATTTCCGGGAGGGGGGGCAGATACGCAGTATTTT; cdr3_aa: CASSLFPGGGADTQYF
clone_size: few; j_call: TRBJ2-2; d_call: TRBD1; cdr3_length: 14; v_call: TRBV7-7; cdr3_nt: TGTGCTAGCAGCCGGGGACAGGGGGTCGGGGAGCTGTTTTTT; cdr3_aa: CASSRGQGVGELFF
clone_size: NA; j_call: TRBJ2-1; d_call: TRBD2; cdr3_length: 15; v_call: TRBV9; cdr3_nt: TGTGCCAGCAGCGTGACTAGCGGGAACTACAATGAGCAGTTCTTC; cdr3_aa: CASSVTSGNYNEQFF